The 13 T cell receptor beta chains below all came from one sample that was sequenced in a study of shared clonotypes between healthy human individuals. Data came from immunoSEQ multiplex PCR; TCRdb stores just in-frame clones and leaves some out. The table shows about 560,000 clones, with roughly 79% occurring only once. The source material was PBMCs. These receptors were collected from a woman aged 35 to 49 in good health. Some clones in this sample may be carry-over from other donors' samples.

V usage is TRBV5-1 and J usage is TRBJ2-5; D is uncertain. Germline V lookup: CDR1 SGHRS, CDR2 YFSETQ. V was cut by 5 bases and J by 4 bases, with 15 bases left in between. This CDR3 region has 14 residues. The CDR3 loop reads CASRLSWVGETQYF. CDR3 nucleotide sequence: TGCGCCAGCAGGCTTAGTTGGGTAGGAGAGACCCAGTACTTC.

Comments on this clone: The sample holds other DNA sequences that translate to the same CDR3. V usage is TRBV7-9 and J usage is TRBJ2-7, with D unclear. This CDR3 has 12 residues. V dropped 5 bases and J dropped 0 bases, with 5 bases sitting between them. Germline V gene data show CDR1 as SEHNR and CDR2 as FQNEAQ (reference sequence). CDR3: CASSLSSYEQYF. CDR3 DNA: TGTGCCAGCAGCCTCAGCTCCTACGAGCAGTACTTC.

The chain uses TRBV6-5 and TRBJ1-2; the D is unclear. Germline assignment: CDR1 MNHEY and CDR2 SVGAGI. This CDR3 contains 14 residues. With 2 bases removed from V and 8 bases from J, the gap between germline ends came to 15 bases. The CDR3 DNA follows: TGTGCCAGCAGTTACGATTCCGGGCCCCGCGGCTACACCTTC. Encoded protein: CASSYDSGPRGYTF.

This rearrangement joins TRBV28 to TRBJ2-1; possible D gene TRBD2, 6 bases. V was trimmed by 5 bases and J by 3 bases, leaving 11 bases between them. The CDR3 spans 14 residues. The V gene's germline CDR1 is MDHEN and CDR2 SYDVKM. The CDR3 spells CASSGGIDYNEQFF. CDR3 bases: TGTGCCAGCAGTGGGGGGATAGACTACAATGAGCAGTTCTTC.

This chain connects TRBV4-1 to TRBJ2-5; 10 positions match TRBD2. CDR3 length equals 18 residues. Germline V gene data show CDR1 as MGHRA and CDR2 as YSYEKL. V gave up 4 bases and J gave up 5 bases; unmatched junction bases: 16. The CDR3 here is CASSPERALAGVTETQYF. The CDR3 nucleotides read TGCGCCAGCAGCCCTGAAAGGGCCCTAGCGGGAGTTACCGAGACCCAGTACTTC.

The V call is TRBV27, the J call TRBJ2-3; D may be TRBD2 (5 bases). V was clipped by 5 bases and J by 7 bases, with 13 bases between them. Germline CDR1 and CDR2: MNHEY and SMNVEV (reference sequence). The CDR3 loop spans 13 amino acids. The CDR3 spells CASSTPPGNTQYF. The CDR3 DNA is TGTGCCAGCAGTACCCCACCGGGGAATACGCAGTATTTT.

The sample holds a few counts of this clone. This chain uses TRBV19 with TRBJ1-5; D gene ambiguous. Per germline, CDR1 LNHDA and CDR2 SQIVND (reference sequence). The CDR3 runs to 12 residues. Trimming pared 3 bases from V and 7 bases from J, leaving 7 bases between. The CDR3 sequence: CASSIARQPQHF. The CDR3 DNA reads as TGTGCCAGTAGTATCGCACGGCAGCCCCAGCATTTT.

The chain links TRBV18 to TRBJ2-3; 8 bases align to TRBD2. The CDR3 consists of 15 residues. The V gene's germline CDR1 is KGHSH and CDR2 LQKENI. J gave up 5 bases and V 1 base, and 5 bases lay outside the gene matches. For the CDR3, the DNA is TGTGCCAGCTCACCACTAGCGGGAAATCGAGATACGCAGTATTTT. Protein: CASSPLAGNRDTQYF.

The rearrangement uses TRBV28 and TRBJ2-3; 9 bases line up with TRBD2. Trimming at V came to 2 bases and at J to 5 bases, leaving 5 bases not matched to a gene. CDR3 length: 15 amino acids. The V gene's germline CDR1 is MDHEN and CDR2 SYDVKM. The CDR3, as DNA: TGTGCCAGCAGTTTACTGCGGGAGGGCCGAGATACGCAGTATTTT. It codes for CASSLLREGRDTQYF. The full variable domain, with the rest looked up from reference TRBV28 and TRBJ2-3, is DVKVTQSSRYLVKRTGEKVFLECVQDMDHENMFWYRQDPGLGLRLIYFSYDVKMKEKGDIPEGYSVSREKKERFSLILESASTNQTSMYLCASSLLREGRDTQYFGPGTRLTVL.

This clone showed up just a few times. V and J are TRBV7-9 and TRBJ2-7, with D hard to call. This CDR3 is 15 amino acids long. The germline V and J ends were trimmed by 3 bases and 0 bases, with 12 bases remaining between them. The germline gives CDR1 SEHNR, CDR2 FQNEAQ (reference sequence). Here the CDR3 reads CASSFSQASSYEQYF. The CDR3 DNA reads as TGTGCCAGCAGCTTTAGTCAGGCGAGCTCCTACGAGCAGTACTTC.

The chain is built from TRBV28 and TRBJ2-7; TRBD2 might be the D (6 bases). The CDR3 sequence is 14 residues long. Trimming pared 6 bases from V and 7 bases from J, leaving 19 bases between. The germline V gene has CDR1 MDHEN and CDR2 SYDVKM. Written as DNA, the CDR3 is TGTGCCAGCAGCCCGGGGACTCACGCCGCTGAGCAGTACTTC. Translation gives CASSPGTHAAEQYF.

The chain recombines TRBV11-2 with TRBJ2-7; 8 bases line up with TRBD2. The J segment lost 6 bases and the V segment lost 5 bases, leaving 6 bases of the junction unmatched. The CDR3 runs to 13 residues. Germline-derived CDR1 and CDR2 are SGHAT and FQNNGV. The CDR3 DNA reads TGTGCCAGCAGCGGCCAGCGGGAGACCGAGCAGTACTTC. It yields the protein CASSGQRETEQYF.

Comments on this clone: Germline is not matched at one junction end, which may reflect a read error. The J gene is TRBJ2-5, the V gene TRBV7-7, with D perhaps being TRBD1 or TRBD2 (7 bases each). Germline assignment: CDR1 SSHAT and CDR2 FNYEAQ (reference sequence). The CDR3 spans 13 residues. The CDR3 region has the DNA TGTGCTAGCAGCGTCAGGGGGGGGGAGACCCAGTACTTC. Translated: CASSVRGGETQYF.